Below are 20 T cell receptor beta chains sequenced from a single sample in a study of T-cell memory formation after mild COVID-19 (dated by TCRdb to the early 2020s). Libraries were constructed by 5' RACE. The sequencing machine was an Illumina NovaSeq 6000. TCRdb trimmed the raw reads at Q25, called clones with MiXCR and kept productive beta chains. Rows are combined by CDR3 protein, so each entry shows the most common genes and DNA. Here the sample has more than 350,000 distinct CDR3 sequences; about 17% occur a single time. The top ten clonotypes cover roughly 21% of the sample. The material sequenced was PBMCs or a T cell subset sorted from them (not recorded which). Every receptor here comes from a man aged 18 to 30 who had mild COVID-19 (a few samples of this study predate the infection). The sample titles of this study are shuffled in the database, so cell type and time point are left out; the donor was told from shared clones.

The rearrangement links TRBV24-1 to TRBJ2-3; TRBD1 matches at 8 bases. Germline lookup yields CDR1 KGHDR and CDR2 SFDVKD. The CDR3 is made up of 14 amino acids. V shed 9 bases and J 1 base; nucleotides not matched to a gene: 5. This CDR3 reads CATGLGQGTDTQYF. In DNA form, the CDR3 reads TGTGCCACCGGTTTGGGACAGGGCACAGATACGCAGTATTTT.

This chain connects TRBV5-4 to TRBJ2-7; D call uncertain. Germline loops: CDR1 SGHNT, CDR2 YYREEE (reference sequence). The CDR3 runs 14 residues. Trimming left V 4 bases short and J 6 bases short, with 17 bases between. The CDR3 sequence is CASSTDLQESEQYF. As DNA, the CDR3 is TGTGCCAGCAGCACCGACCTCCAGGAGAGCGAGCAGTACTTC.

This clonotype was seen a single time. This chain uses TRBV29-1 with TRBJ2-5; maybe TRBD1 (5 bases). Germline CDR1 reads SQVTM; CDR2 reads ANQGSEA. The CDR3 is made up of 13 amino acids. Trimming cost V 1 base and J 1 base, with 7 bases left between them. CDR3 DNA sequence: TGCAGCGTTGAAGCAGGGCCCCAAGAGACCCAGTACTTC. This sequence encodes CSVEAGPQETQYF.

This clonotype was counted a few times. This chain uses TRBV20-1 with TRBJ1-5; 7 bases are a match to TRBD1. V lost 6 bases and J lost 6; bases outside the gene matches: 8. Germline V gives CDR1 DFQATT, CDR2 SNEGSKA (reference sequence). The CDR3 spans 13 residues. CDR3 nucleotides: TGCAGTGCGTATCCAGGGGGGGGTCAGCCCCAGCATTTT. This codes for CSAYPGGGQPQHF.

This clonotype has only a few counts. The V call is TRBV7-9, the J call TRBJ2-1, with D possibly TRBD2 on 5 matching bases. V gave up 4 bases and J gave up 7 bases, with 8 bases separating them. This CDR3 has 12 residues. CDR1 and CDR2 (germline): SEHNR, FQNEAQ (reference sequence). This CDR3 reads CASSSGVNEQFF. CDR3 in DNA: TGTGCCAGCAGCTCCGGGGTGAATGAGCAGTTCTTC.

This chain uses TRBV4-3 with TRBJ1-6; a possible D gene is TRBD1 (6 bases). The ends were cut back, 2 bases at V and 10 bases at J, with 12 bases in the middle. Germline V gives CDR1 LGHNA, CDR2 YSLEER. This CDR3 has 14 residues. Written as DNA, the CDR3 is TGCGCCAGCAGCCAACATAGGGGGGAATCACCCCTCCACTTT. This sequence encodes CASSQHRGESPLHF.

This clonotype has only a few counts. CDR3 residues: CASSSPGVQETQYF. The CDR3 DNA is TGTGCCAGCAGCTCCCCGGGGGTCCAAGAGACCCAGTACTTC. This chain connects TRBV6-6 to TRBJ2-5, with a tentative D call TRBD2 (6 bases). There are 14 residues in the CDR3. Trimming left V 6 bases short and J 1 base short, with 12 bases between. CDR1 MNHNY and CDR2 SVGAGI come from the germline V gene (reference sequence).

Only a few counts were recorded for this clonotype. The J gene is TRBJ1-4, the V gene TRBV7-9, with D possibly matching TRBD1 (5 bases). CDR1 is SEHNR and CDR2 is FQNEAQ in the germline V gene (reference sequence). The ends were cut back, 3 bases at V and 11 bases at J, with 16 bases in the middle. The CDR3 consists of 14 residues. As DNA, the CDR3 is TGTGCCAGCAGCTTCACGGTAGGCCGGGGGAAACTGTTTTTT. Protein sequence: CASSFTVGRGKLFF.

This clonotype has only a few counts. The chain combines TRBV5-1 with TRBJ1-4, with 7 bases that match TRBD1. CDR1 is SGHRS and CDR2 is YFSETQ in the germline V gene. The CDR3 covers 15 residues. With V trimmed by 8 bases and J by 8 bases, 15 bases remained unmatched. This chain's CDR3 is CASAETGADQEKLFF. CDR3 DNA sequence: TGCGCCAGTGCCGAAACAGGGGCGGATCAGGAAAAACTGTTTTTT.

The chain couples TRBV15 to TRBJ2-4; perhaps TRBD1 as D (7 bases). CDR1 and CDR2 from the germline V gene are LNHNV and YYDKDF (reference sequence). V lost 6 bases to trimming and J lost 4 bases, with 13 bases between them. The CDR3 length is 14 residues. The CDR3 sequence is CATRAGTAKNIQYF. For the CDR3, the DNA is TGTGCCACCAGGGCGGGGACAGCTAAAAACATTCAGTACTTC.

The chain employs TRBV6-4 and TRBJ1-2; D unclear. Germline V gene lookup returns CDR1 MRHNA and CDR2 SNTAGT. Trimming took 2 bases from V and 0 from J, leaving 4 bases between them. This CDR3 is 13 amino acids long. The CDR3 is CASSDSPNYGYTF. CDR3 nucleotides: TGTGCCAGCAGTGACAGTCCTAACTATGGCTACACCTTC.

V and J are TRBV29-1 and TRBJ2-7, with D tentatively TRBD2 (6 bases). Germline V CDR1 and CDR2: SQVTM, ANQGSEA. The CDR3 runs 13 residues. Trimming left V 6 bases short and J 2 bases short, with 14 bases between. CDR3 bases: TGCAGCGTGGAGGGGCGGACGCCCTACGAGCAGTACTTC. This translates into CSVEGRTPYEQYF.

The CDR3 DNA reads TGCAGTGCTAGAGGAGGGACAGGGGGGCCAAATGGCTACACCTTC. It translates to CSARGGTGGPNGYTF. V gene TRBV20-1 combines with J gene TRBJ1-2, with 11 bases that match TRBD1. The CDR3 runs 15 residues. The V segment lost 1 base and the J segment 6 bases; nucleotides outside the gene matches: 7. Germline-derived CDR1 and CDR2 are DFQATT and SNEGSKA (reference sequence).

There are a few counts of this clonotype. This chain connects TRBV7-2 to TRBJ2-1; no firm D call. This CDR3 is built from 15 residues. Germline CDR1 is SGHTA and CDR2 is FQGNSA. V lost 1 base and J 2 bases, leaving 9 bases between the germline ends. CDR3 DNA: TGTGCCAGCAGCTTAGAGTATCTAGCCTACAATGAGCAGTTCTTC. This codes for CASSLEYLAYNEQFF.

The rearrangement uses TRBV7-2 and TRBJ1-1; no firm D call. The CDR3 totals 14 residues. Trimming took off 2 bases at V and 1 base at J, with 8 bases between the two ends. CDR1 is SGHTA and CDR2 is FQGNSA in the germline V gene. The CDR3 DNA reads as TGTGCCAGCAGCTTAATAAGTAGGAACACTGAAGCTTTCTTT. Translated: CASSLISRNTEAFF.

The V call is TRBV24-1, the J call TRBJ2-5, with a possible D match to TRBD2 (6 bases). This CDR3 has 12 residues. Per the germline V gene, CDR1 is KGHDR and CDR2 is SFDVKD. V was pared by 4 bases and J by 7 bases, with 9 bases between. CDR3 in amino acids: CATSDPAGTQYF. The CDR3 coding sequence is TGTGCCACCAGTGACCCAGCGGGGACCCAGTACTTC.

Worth noting for this clonotype: The junction differs from germline at one of its ends, possibly a read error. The chain combines TRBV20-1 with TRBJ2-7; the D call may be TRBD1 or TRBD2 (5 bases each). This CDR3 contains 14 residues. In germline, CDR1 is DFQATT, CDR2 SNEGSKA (reference sequence). This chain's CDR3 is CSARGESFPYEQYF. CDR3 nucleotides: TGCAGTGCCAGAGGGGAGAGTTTTCCCTACGAGCAGTACTTC.

This clonotype has a handful of counts. The genes are TRBV12-3 or TRBV12-4 and TRBJ2-2; D unclear. Trimming pared 6 bases from V and 4 bases from J, leaving 12 bases between. CDR3 length: 14 amino acids. CDR3 sequence: CASSLSVTTGELFF. The DNA for the CDR3 is TGTGCCAGCAGCTTATCAGTTACCACCGGGGAGCTGTTTTTT.

In its sample, this clonotype was seen a few times. This sequence joins TRBV6-5 and TRBJ2-1; D unclear. V dropped 6 bases and J dropped 4 bases, with 4 bases sitting between them. The CDR3 is 11 amino acids. Germline V gives CDR1 MNHEY, CDR2 SVGAGI. The CDR3 region is CASRNYNEQFF. Written as DNA, the CDR3 is TGTGCCAGCAGGAATTACAATGAGCAGTTCTTC.

The J gene is TRBJ2-3, the V gene TRBV12-3 or TRBV12-4, with 7 bases lining up with TRBD2. This CDR3 has 15 residues. The V gene end was trimmed by 3 bases and the J gene end by 2 bases; junction bases not matched to a gene: 5. CDR3 amino acids: CASSFGLADTDTQYF. The CDR3 bases are TGTGCCAGCAGTTTCGGCCTAGCGGACACAGATACGCAGTATTTT.